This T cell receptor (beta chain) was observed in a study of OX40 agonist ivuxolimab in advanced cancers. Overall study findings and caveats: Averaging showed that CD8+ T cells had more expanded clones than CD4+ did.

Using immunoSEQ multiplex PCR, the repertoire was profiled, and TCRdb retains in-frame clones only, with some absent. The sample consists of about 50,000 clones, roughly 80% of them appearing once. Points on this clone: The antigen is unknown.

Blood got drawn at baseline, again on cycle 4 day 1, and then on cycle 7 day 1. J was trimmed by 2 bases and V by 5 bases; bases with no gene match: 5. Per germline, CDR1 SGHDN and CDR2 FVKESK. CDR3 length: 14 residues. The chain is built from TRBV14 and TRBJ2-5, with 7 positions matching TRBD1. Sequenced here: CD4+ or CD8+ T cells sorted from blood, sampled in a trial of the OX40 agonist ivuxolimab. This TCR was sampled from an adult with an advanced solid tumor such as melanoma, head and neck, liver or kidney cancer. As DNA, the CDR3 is TGTGCCAGCAGCGGTCTCAGGGGGCAAGAGACCCAGTACTTC. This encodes CASSGLRGQETQYF.